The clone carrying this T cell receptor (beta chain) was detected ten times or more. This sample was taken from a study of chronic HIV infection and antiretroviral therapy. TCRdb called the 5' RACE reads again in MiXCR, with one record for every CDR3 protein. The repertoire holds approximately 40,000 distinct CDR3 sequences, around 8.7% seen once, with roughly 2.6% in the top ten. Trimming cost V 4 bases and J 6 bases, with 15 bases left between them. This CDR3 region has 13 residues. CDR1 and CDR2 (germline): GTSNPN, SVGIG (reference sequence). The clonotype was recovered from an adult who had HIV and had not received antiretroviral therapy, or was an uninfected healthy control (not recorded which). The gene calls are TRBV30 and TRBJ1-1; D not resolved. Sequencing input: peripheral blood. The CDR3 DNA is TGTGCCTGGATTTTAGGTTCAGCGGCTGAAGCTTTCTTT. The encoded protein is CAWILGSAAEAFF.